This T cell receptor beta chain was captured in a study of blood T cell repertoires in COVID-19. As for the study in general: The United States, Italy and Spain provided the acute and convalescent COVID-19 samples.

Original analysis: Estimates of nucleated cell counts were drawn from the amplification of reference gene primers. The protocol was immunoSEQ multiplex PCR, while the TCRdb copy is restricted to in-frame clones and leaves out a portion. The DNA was the basis for D and trimming; V, J and clone size are from that table. Among 90,000 to 100,000 clones listed, 72% were seen once. From germline, CDR1 is SGHTA and CDR2 FQGTGA. V dropped 4 bases and J dropped 3 bases, with 12 bases sitting between them. The CDR3 consists of 14 residues. This receptor was taken from a woman aged 55-69 years in a cohort sampled during active or convalescent COVID-19. The rearrangement joins TRBV7-3 to TRBJ1-2; D is unresolved. Sequencing was performed on peripheral blood. The CDR3 sequence: CASSSPGKDYGYTF. The CDR3 DNA follows: TGTGCCAGCAGCTCGCCCGGGAAAGACTATGGCTACACCTTC.